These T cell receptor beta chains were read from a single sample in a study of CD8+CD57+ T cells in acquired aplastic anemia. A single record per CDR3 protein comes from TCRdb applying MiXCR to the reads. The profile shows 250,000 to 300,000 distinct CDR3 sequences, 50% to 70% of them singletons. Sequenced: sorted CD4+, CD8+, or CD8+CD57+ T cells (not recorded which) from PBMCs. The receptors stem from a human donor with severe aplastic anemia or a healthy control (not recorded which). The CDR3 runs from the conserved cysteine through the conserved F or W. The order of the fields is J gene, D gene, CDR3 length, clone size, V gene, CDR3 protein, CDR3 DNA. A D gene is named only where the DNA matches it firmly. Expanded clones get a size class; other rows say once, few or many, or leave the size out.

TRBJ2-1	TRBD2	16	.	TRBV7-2	CASSRIAGGPENEQFF	TGTGCCAGCAGCAGAATAGCGGGAGGGCCTGAAAATGAGCAGTTCTTC
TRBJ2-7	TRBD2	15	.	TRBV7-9	CASSLSGTRRDEQYF	TGTGCCAGCAGCTTGTCCGGGACTAGAAGAGACGAGCAGTACTTC
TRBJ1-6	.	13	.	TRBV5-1	CASSFDNNSPLQF	TGCGCCAGCAGCTTTGACAATAATTCACCCCTCCAGTTT
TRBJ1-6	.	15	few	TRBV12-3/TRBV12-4	CASSVPRGTVSPLHF	TGTGCCAGCAGCGTCCCCCGGGGCACCGTTTCACCCCTCCACTTT
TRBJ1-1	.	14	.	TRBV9	CASTFFDMNTEAFF	TGTGCCAGCACTTTCTTTGACATGAACACTGAAGCTTTCTTT
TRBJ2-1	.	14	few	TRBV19	CATTRGGFYNEQFF	TGTGCCACAACACGGGGCGGGTTCTACAATGAGCAGTTCTTC
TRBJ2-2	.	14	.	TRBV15	CATSTRANTGELFF	TGTGCCACCAGCACCAGGGCGAACACCGGGGAGCTGTTTTTT
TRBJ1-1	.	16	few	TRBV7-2	CASSLSTWVGYTEAFF	TGTGCCAGCAGTTTATCTACTTGGGTAGGGTACACTGAAGCTTTCTTT
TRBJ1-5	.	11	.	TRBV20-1	CSARGRDSQHF	TGCAGTGCTAGAGGCCGGGACTCCCAGCATTTT
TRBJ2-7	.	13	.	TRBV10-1	CAISESGPREQYF	TGTGCCATCAGTGAGTCGGGACCGCGCGAGCAGTACTTC
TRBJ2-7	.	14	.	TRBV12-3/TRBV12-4	CASSPQGTPYEQYF	TGTGCCAGCAGCCCCCAAGGTACCCCCTACGAGCAGTACTTC
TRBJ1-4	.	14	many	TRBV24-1	CATSDLIGGRKLFF	TGTGCCACCAGTGATTTGATTGGGGGGAGAAAACTGTTTTTT
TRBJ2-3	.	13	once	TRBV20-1	CSARGYTPDTQYF	TGCAGTGCTAGGGGGTATACCCCAGATACGCAGTATTTT
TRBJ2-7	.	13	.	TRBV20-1	CSARDPGTYEQYF	TGCAGTGCTAGAGACCCCGGGACCTACGAGCAGTACTTC
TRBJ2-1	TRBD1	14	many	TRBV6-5	CASRPGQLNNEQFF	TGTGCCAGCAGGCCGGGACAGCTTAACAATGAGCAGTTCTTC
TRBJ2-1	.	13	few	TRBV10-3	CAITIDSYNEQFF	TGTGCCATCACCATTGACAGCTACAATGAGCAGTTCTTC
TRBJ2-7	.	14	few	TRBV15	CATSRDPGTYEQYF	TGTGCCACCAGCAGAGATCCGGGGACCTACGAGCAGTACTTC
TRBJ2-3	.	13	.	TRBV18	CASSPDITDTQYF	TGTGCCAGCTCACCGGACATAACAGATACGCAGTATTTT
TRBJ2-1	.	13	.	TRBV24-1	CATSVSAWDEQFF	TGTGCCACCAGTGTAAGCGCTTGGGATGAGCAGTTCTTC
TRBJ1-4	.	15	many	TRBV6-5	CASSYSWQYNEKLFF	TGTGCCAGCAGTTACTCGTGGCAGTATAATGAAAAACTGTTTTTT
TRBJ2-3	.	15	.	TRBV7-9	CARRSSRGSTDTQYF	TGTGCCAGACGGTCTAGCAGGGGCAGCACAGATACGCAGTATTTT
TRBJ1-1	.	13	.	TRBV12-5	CASGLGPATEAFF	TGTGCTAGTGGTTTGGGTCCAGCCACTGAAGCTTTCTTT
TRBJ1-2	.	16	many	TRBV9	CASSDRGREYNYGYTF	TGTGCCAGCAGCGATCGAGGCAGGGAGTATAACTATGGCTACACCTTC
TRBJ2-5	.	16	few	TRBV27	CASSLYSGFVQETQYF	TGTGCCAGCAGCCTATACTCAGGGTTTGTTCAAGAGACCCAGTACTTC
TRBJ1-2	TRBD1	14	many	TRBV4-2	CASSQPQGAYGYTF	TGTGCCAGCAGCCAGCCACAGGGGGCGTATGGCTACACCTTC
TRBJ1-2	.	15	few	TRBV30	CAWSGRSTGRYGYTF	TGTGCCTGGAGTGGACGAAGCACCGGGCGCTATGGCTACACCTTC
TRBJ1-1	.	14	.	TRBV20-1	CSARDGPMNTEAFF	TGCAGTGCTAGAGATGGGCCCATGAACACTGAAGCTTTCTTT
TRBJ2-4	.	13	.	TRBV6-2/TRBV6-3	CASSQITKNIQYF	TGTGCCAGCAGTCAGATAACCAAAAACATTCAGTACTTC
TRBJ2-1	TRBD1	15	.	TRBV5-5	CASSPGTGIYNEQFF	TGTGCCAGCAGCCCCGGGACAGGGATTTACAATGAGCAGTTCTTC
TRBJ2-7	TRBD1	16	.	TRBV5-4	CASSRTPGGLINEQYF	TGTGCCAGCAGCCGCACCCCAGGGGGCTTAATCAACGAGCAGTACTTC
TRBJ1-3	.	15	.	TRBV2	CASSEGVHSGNTIYF	TGTGCCAGCAGTGAGGGGGTCCACTCTGGAAACACCATATATTTT
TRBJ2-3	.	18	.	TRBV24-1	CATSTPSGQGQHTDTQYF	TGTGCCACCAGTACCCCGTCTGGCCAAGGACAGCACACAGATACGCAGTATTTT
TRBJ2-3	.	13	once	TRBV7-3	CASSCQVADTQYF	TGTGCCAGCAGCTGTCAGGTTGCAGATACGCAGTATTTT
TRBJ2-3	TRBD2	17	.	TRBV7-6	CASSPGTSGGRTDTQYF	TGTGCCAGCTCACCCGGGACTAGCGGGGGGCGCACAGATACGCAGTATTTT
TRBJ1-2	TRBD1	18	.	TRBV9	CASSRVGDRAVTNYGYTF	TGTGCCAGCAGCAGGGTCGGAGACAGGGCCGTGACTAACTATGGCTACACCTTC